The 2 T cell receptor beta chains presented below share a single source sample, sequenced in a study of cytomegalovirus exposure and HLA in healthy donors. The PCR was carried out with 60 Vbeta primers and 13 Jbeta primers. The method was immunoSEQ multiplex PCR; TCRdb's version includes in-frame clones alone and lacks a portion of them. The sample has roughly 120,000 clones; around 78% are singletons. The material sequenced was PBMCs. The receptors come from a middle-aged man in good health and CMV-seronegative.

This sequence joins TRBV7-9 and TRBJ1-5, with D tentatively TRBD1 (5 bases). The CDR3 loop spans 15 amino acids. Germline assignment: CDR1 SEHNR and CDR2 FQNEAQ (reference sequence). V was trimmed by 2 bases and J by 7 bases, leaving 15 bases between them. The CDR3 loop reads CASSLYAGREQPQHF. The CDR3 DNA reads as TGTGCCAGCAGCTTATACGCGGGGCGAGAACAGCCCCAGCATTTT.

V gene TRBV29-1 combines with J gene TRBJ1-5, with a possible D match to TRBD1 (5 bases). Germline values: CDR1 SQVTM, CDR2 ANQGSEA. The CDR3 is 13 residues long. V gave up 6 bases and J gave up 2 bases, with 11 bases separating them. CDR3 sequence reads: CSVSGRGNQPQHF. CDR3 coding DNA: TGCAGCGTCTCAGGCAGGGGCAATCAGCCCCAGCATTTT. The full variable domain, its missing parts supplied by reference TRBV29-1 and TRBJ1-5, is SAVISQKPSRDICQRGTSLTIQCQVDSQVTMMFWYRQQPGQSLTLIATANQGSEATYESGFVIDKFPISRPNLTFSTLTVSNMSPEDSSIYLCSVSGRGNQPQHFGDGTRLSIL.